The present entry profiles one T cell receptor (beta chain) with its context. The antigen is not known. The length of the CDR3 is 14 residues. CDR1 is MGHDK, CDR2 SYGVNS, per germline. With V trimmed by 3 bases and J by 5 bases, 3 bases remained unmatched. These data originate in a study of Graves' ophthalmopathy and Graves' hyperthyroidism. Study-wide context: Untreated patients at initial diagnosis provided peripheral blood. Points from the study as a whole: The blood repertoire also included most expanded thyroid clonotypes above 0.001 frequency. Using a 13-signature model, the authors split ophthalmopathy from stable hyperthyroidism, with about 90% sensitivity and approximately 78% specificity. As the model predicted ophthalmopathy progression, it achieved a sensitivity of 65% to 71% and a specificity of roughly 73%.

Transcripts of RNA were the source for amplifying TCR beta CDR3 regions. The authors performed first-round RT-PCR with HTBI primers and then a second-round multiplex PCR. TCRdb itself ran the multiplex PCR reads through MiXCR, one entry per CDR3 protein. The sample has 600,000 to 700,000 distinct CDR3 sequences, roughly 39% seen once. The V and J genes are TRBV25-1 and TRBJ1-4, with TRBD1 matching over 7 bases. The clonotype comes from an adult man with Graves' ophthalmopathy. Input material: peripheral blood. CDR3 loop: CASSDPRGNEKLFF. The CDR3 DNA follows: TGTGCCAGCAGTGACCCCAGGGGGAATGAAAAACTGTTTTTT.